The 8 T cell receptor beta chains listed next were all sequenced from one sample in a study of cytotoxic CD8 clonotypes in ibrutinib-treated CLL. The protocol was immunoSEQ multiplex PCR, while the TCRdb copy is restricted to in-frame clones and leaves out a portion. The data contain 68,000 or so clones, about two thirds of them singletons. Sample: PBMCs, taken after 12 months of ibrutinib treatment. All receptors come from a human donor with chronic lymphocytic leukemia.

The chain carries TRBV5-1 and TRBJ2-4, with 8 positions matching TRBD1. V trimming: 5 bases; J trimming: 7 bases; junction bases outside the gene matches: 5. This CDR3 region has 13 residues. CDR1 is SGHRS and CDR2 is YFSETQ in the germline V gene. CDR3 amino acids: CASRLTGVNIQYF. CDR3 nucleotide sequence: TGCGCCAGCAGGTTGACAGGGGTGAACATTCAGTACTTC.

This chain uses TRBV27 with TRBJ2-3; maybe TRBD1 (5 bases). Germline CDR1 reads MNHEY; CDR2 reads SMNVEV (reference sequence). This CDR3 comprises 15 residues. V lost 5 bases and J lost 2, with 14 bases in between. CDR3 sequence reads: CASSKQVGFTDTQYF. DNA of the CDR3: TGTGCCAGCAGTAAACAGGTGGGGTTCACAGATACGCAGTATTTT.

This rearrangement joins TRBV30 to TRBJ1-2, with 9 bases aligning to TRBD1. The CDR3 extends over 19 amino acids. The trim removed 2 bases at V and 5 bases at J, leaving 21 bases unmatched. Germline V gives CDR1 GTSNPN, CDR2 SVGIG (reference sequence). As DNA, the CDR3 is TGTGCCTGGAGTCCTCAAAATGGGGCCGGACAGGGGATCGGATATGGCTACACCTTC. Translation gives CAWSPQNGAGQGIGYGYTF.

J is TRBJ1-6 and V is TRBV27; possible D gene TRBD1, 5 bases. The germline CDR1 and CDR2 sequences are MNHEY and SMNVEV (reference sequence). V dropped 6 bases and J dropped 6 bases, with 18 bases sitting between them. This CDR3 region has 16 residues. The CDR3 protein is CASSYTSGNRNSPLHF. The CDR3, as DNA: TGTGCCAGCAGCTACACGTCAGGGAACCGTAATTCACCCCTCCACTTT.

This chain joins TRBV9 and TRBJ1-3; D might be TRBD1 (6 bases). The CDR3 sequence is 14 residues long. The V end was cut by 3 bases, the J end by 1 base, with 8 bases between. The germline gives CDR1 SGDLS, CDR2 YYNGEE. CDR3: CASSAGVSGNTIYF. CDR3 nucleotide sequence: TGTGCCAGCAGCGCAGGGGTGTCTGGAAACACCATATATTTT. The full variable domain, with the rest looked up from reference TRBV9 and TRBJ1-3, is DSGVTQTPKHLITATGQRVTLRCSPRSGDLSVYWYQQSLDQGLQFLIQYYNGEERAKGNILERFSAQQFPDLHSELNLSSLELGDSALYFCASSAGVSGNTIYFGEGSWLTVV.

This chain uses TRBV2 with TRBJ2-2, with D maybe TRBD2 (6 bases). Germline values: CDR1 SNHLY, CDR2 FYNNEI. Trimming removed 4 bases from V and 5 bases from J, with 14 bases in between. The CDR3 has 15 amino acids. CDR3 DNA sequence: TGTGCCAGCAGTGTTTGGTCAGGGAGGACCGGGGAGCTGTTTTTT. Protein product: CASSVWSGRTGELFF.

J is TRBJ2-1 and V is TRBV12-5; D possibly corresponds to TRBD2 (5 bases). V lost 4 bases to trimming and J lost 7 bases, with 11 bases between them. From germline, CDR1 is LGHNT and CDR2 FRNRAP. The CDR3 is 13 residues long. The CDR3 bases are TGTGCTAGTGGTTCCGCCACGGGAAATGAGCAGTTCTTC. It is translated as CASGSATGNEQFF.

The CDR3 coding sequence is TGCGCCAGCAGCTTGTTACAGGGATTATACACAGATACGCAGTATTTT. This encodes CASSLLQGLYTDTQYF. This chain links TRBV5-1 with TRBJ2-3; possibly TRBD1 for D (6 bases). Trimming cost V 1 base and J 2 bases, with 14 bases left between them. Germline CDR1 SGHRS, CDR2 YFSETQ. This CDR3 region has 16 residues.